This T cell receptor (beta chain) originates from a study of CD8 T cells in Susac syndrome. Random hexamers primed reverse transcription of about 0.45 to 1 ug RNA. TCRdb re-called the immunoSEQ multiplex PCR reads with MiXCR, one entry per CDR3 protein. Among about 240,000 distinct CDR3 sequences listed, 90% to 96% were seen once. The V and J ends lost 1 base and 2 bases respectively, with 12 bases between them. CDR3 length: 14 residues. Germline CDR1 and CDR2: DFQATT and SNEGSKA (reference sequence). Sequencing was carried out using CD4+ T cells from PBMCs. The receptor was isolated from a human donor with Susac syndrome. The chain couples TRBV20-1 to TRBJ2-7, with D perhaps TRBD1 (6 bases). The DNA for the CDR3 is TGCAGTGCTAGAGTCGGACAGTTTCCCTACGAGCAGTACTTC. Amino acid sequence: CSARVGQFPYEQYF.